The text below deals with one T cell receptor beta chain. Its specificity is not known. Only in-frame clones appear in the TCRdb table, and some are missing; sequencing was by immunoSEQ multiplex PCR. The sample has some 150,000 clones, 80% to 90% seen once. This entry is derived from a study of cytomegalovirus exposure and HLA in healthy donors. Study-level information: The approximately 120 validation repertoires were produced on the same platform as the 500 to 800 repertoires of the first cohort. This was reported in a later analysis. The study, taken as a whole, reports: The study designated some 180 TCR beta chains cytomegalovirus-associated.

With 2 bases removed from V and 0 bases from J, the gap between germline ends came to 11 bases. Germline V gene sequence: CDR1 WNHNN, CDR2 SYGVQD (reference sequence). This CDR3 region has 16 residues. The sequence was obtained from a man in his late teens or twenties in good health and CMV-seropositive. Sequencing input: PBMCs. This sequence joins TRBV10-1 and TRBJ2-1; a weak D match, TRBD2 (6 bases). The CDR3 loop reads CASSEEAGSSYNEQFF. For the CDR3, the DNA is TGCGCCAGCAGTGAGGAGGCGGGGAGCTCCTACAATGAGCAGTTCTTC.